A single T cell receptor beta chain is shown here with its context. Germline assignment: CDR1 SGHRS and CDR2 YFSETQ. V lost 4 bases to trimming and J lost 3 bases; unmatched junction nucleotides: 8. The CDR3 consists of 15 residues. The sample belongs to a study of blood T cell repertoires in COVID-19. For the study at large: Italy, Spain and the United States were the sources of the convalescent and acute COVID-19 samples. PBMCs, B-cell-depleted T cells, or T cells provided the cDNA or gDNA that made up the material.

Clones were sequenced by immunoSEQ multiplex PCR, and TCRdb holds only the in-frame ones, with some missing. Seen here are tens of thousands of clones, about 82% observed once, and the top ten hold 12%. The sequencing input was peripheral blood. V and J are TRBV5-1 and TRBJ2-7; 9 bases align to TRBD2. The clonotype comes from a human donor in a cohort sampled during active COVID-19. For the CDR3, the DNA is TGCGCCAGCAGCCCCCGGGGTAGCGGGAGCTACGAGCAGTACTTC. This sequence encodes CASSPRGSGSYEQYF.